Given below is one T cell receptor (beta chain) in context. This record belongs to a study of blood T cell repertoires in COVID-19. Study-wide context: Sites across the United States, Italy and Spain contributed samples from acute and convalescent COVID-19. PBMCs, B-cell-depleted T cells, or T cells were the source of the cDNA or gDNA that made up the material.

Under the authors' procedure: It was from reference gene primer amplification that nucleated cell counts were estimated. Profiling relied on immunoSEQ multiplex PCR, and the TCRdb table lists in-frame clones only, not all of them. Clone size and V and J calls were adopted from that table, with D and trimming inferred from the DNA. The top ten clones hold 8.5% to 9% of a sample with tens of thousands of clones, about 70% of them seen once. This receptor was taken from a man in his 70s with active or convalescent COVID-19. Specimen: peripheral blood.

This CDR3 is CASSPRDGYEQYF. CDR3 coding DNA: TGTGCCAGCTCACCGAGAGATGGCTACGAGCAGTACTTC. V and J are TRBV18 and TRBJ2-7; D remains ambiguous. Trimming took 3 bases from V and 3 from J, leaving 9 bases between them. The CDR3 sequence is 13 residues long. CDR1 is KGHSH and CDR2 is LQKENI in the germline V gene.